Listed here are 30 T cell receptor beta chains from one sample, sequenced in a study of T cell responses to AZD1222 COVID-19 vaccine (dated by TCRdb to 2020 to 2023). The time point label corresponds to: baseline before first vaccination. Library generation was performed with the immunoSEQ multiplex PCR assay. Held by TCRdb, this immuneACCESS table contains in-frame sequences only and omits some clones. Under half of the omission traces to an unresolved V gene where checked; the cause of the rest is unknown. The sample table contains over 150,000 clones; only one count was recorded for less than 90% of them. The ten top clones hold less than 3.5% of the sample. The starting material was peripheral blood, obtained on day 0 of AZD1222 vaccination. Every receptor here comes from an adult in good health.

This chain links TRBV5-1 with TRBJ2-7, with D perhaps TRBD1 (5 bases). The CDR3 totals 14 residues. Trimming took off 2 bases at V and 4 bases at J, with 13 bases between the two ends. CDR1 is SGHRS and CDR2 is YFSETQ in the germline V gene. The CDR3 loop reads CASSLIQESYEQYF. The CDR3 region has the DNA TGCGCCAGCAGCTTAATACAGGAATCGTACGAGCAGTACTTC.

This sequence joins TRBV10-3 and TRBJ2-5, with D possibly being TRBD1 (6 bases). The germline gives CDR1 ENHRY, CDR2 SYGVKD. V lost 7 bases and J 4 bases, leaving 13 bases between the germline ends. The CDR3 spans 13 residues. In nucleotides, the CDR3 is TGTGCCATCAAGGGGGACGCAGGAGAGACCCAGTACTTC. Its protein is CAIKGDAGETQYF.

V gene TRBV5-4 combines with J gene TRBJ2-2; a possible D gene is TRBD2 (7 bases). Germline assignment: CDR1 SGHNT and CDR2 YYREEE (reference sequence). The length of the CDR3 is 16 residues. Trimming shortened V by 0 bases and J by 3 bases, and 12 bases separated the two germline ends. DNA for the CDR3: TGTGCCAGCAGCTTGGGAGGGGGAGGGGACACCGGGGAGCTGTTTTTT. Its translation is CASSLGGGGDTGELFF.

The gene calls are TRBV29-1 and TRBJ2-1, with D perhaps matching TRBD1 (5 bases). Germline V gene sequence: CDR1 SQVTM, CDR2 ANQGSEA. CDR3 length: 18 residues. Trimming cost V 0 bases and J 0 bases, with 18 bases left between them. CDR3 sequence (DNA): TGCAGCGTTGAAGAACGAGTTTGGGGCTCGAGCTCCTACAATGAGCAGTTCTTC. This encodes CSVEERVWGSSSYNEQFF.

This chain links TRBV19 with TRBJ1-2, with D possibly being TRBD1 (6 bases). V was pared by 5 bases and J by 2 bases, with 9 bases between. Germline values: CDR1 LNHDA, CDR2 SQIVND (reference sequence). CDR3 length equals 13 residues. The chain's CDR3 is CASSSGQNYGYTF. The DNA for the CDR3 is TGTGCCAGTAGTTCAGGACAGAACTATGGCTACACCTTC.

The V call is TRBV5-4, the J call TRBJ1-2; D is ambiguous. V was pared by 0 bases and J by 4 bases, with 10 bases between. The CDR3 length is 14 residues. Germline loops: CDR1 SGHNT, CDR2 YYREEE (reference sequence). The CDR3 region has the DNA TGTGCCAGCAGCTTGGAGGTACAAAGCTATGGCTACACCTTC. Its protein product is CASSLEVQSYGYTF.

The chain joins TRBV4-1 to TRBJ1-1; D gene unclear. This CDR3 has 15 amino acids. With 0 bases removed from V and 7 bases from J, the gap between germline ends came to 15 bases. Germline CDR1 is MGHRA and CDR2 is YSYEKL. The CDR3 loop is CASSQEWSTAREAFF. As DNA, the CDR3 is TGCGCCAGCAGCCAAGAATGGTCGACTGCACGTGAAGCTTTCTTT.

This chain uses TRBV9 with TRBJ1-2, with no clear D. This CDR3 has 13 residues. Trimming cost V 3 bases and J 8 bases, with 14 bases left between them. CDR1 is SGDLS, CDR2 YYNGEE, per germline. CDR3 DNA sequence: TGTGCCAGCAGCGCCTTAGAACTAGGAGGCTACACCTTC. Protein sequence: CASSALELGGYTF.

This clone was observed a single time. This rearrangement joins TRBV28 to TRBJ1-4; weak D call: TRBD1 (6 bases). Germline V CDR1 and CDR2: MDHEN, SYDVKM. There are 15 residues in the CDR3. V lost 2 bases to trimming and J lost 7 bases, with 14 bases between them. The CDR3 region has the DNA TGTGCCAGCAGTTTACCAATACAGGGTGGTGAAAAACTGTTTTTT. Its translation: CASSLPIQGGEKLFF.

The CDR3 reads CASSPEYNSPLHF. Written as DNA, the CDR3 is TGTGCCAGCTCACCAGAATATAATTCACCCCTCCACTTT. The chain links TRBV18 to TRBJ1-6; D not certain. The CDR3 extends over 13 amino acids. V was cut by 2 bases and J by 4 bases, with 3 bases left in between. The germline V gene encodes CDR1 KGHSH and CDR2 LQKENI.

DNA for the CDR3: TGTGCCAGCAGTGAATTGGGGACAGGGGAGGTTGGGCAGTACTTC. The encoded protein is CASSELGTGEVGQYF. The chain employs TRBV25-1 and TRBJ2-7; 10 bases line up with TRBD1. The CDR3 has 15 amino acids. V was pared by 1 base and J by 9 bases, with 9 bases of the junction left unmatched. Germline lookup yields CDR1 MGHDK and CDR2 SYGVNS.

This chain joins TRBV20-1 and TRBJ2-7; TRBD1 might be the D (6 bases). With 3 bases removed from V and 2 bases from J, the gap between germline ends came to 11 bases. The CDR3 has 13 residues. Germline lookup yields CDR1 DFQATT and CDR2 SNEGSKA (reference sequence). The chain's CDR3 is CSASAGAPYEQYF. CDR3 coding DNA: TGCAGTGCTAGTGCAGGGGCCCCCTACGAGCAGTACTTC.

J is TRBJ2-2 and V is TRBV7-6; the match to TRBD2 covers 11 bases. In germline, CDR1 is SGHVS, CDR2 FNYEAQ. The V segment lost 5 bases and the J segment 4 bases; nucleotides outside the gene matches: 6. The CDR3 sequence is 16 residues long. The CDR3 loop is CASSISTSGVTGELFF. The DNA of the CDR3 is TGTGCCAGCAGCATCTCGACTAGCGGGGTCACCGGGGAGCTGTTTTTT.

This CDR3 is CASTRNTGELFF. CDR3 coding DNA: TGTGCCAGCACGCGGAACACCGGGGAGCTGTTTTTT. The chain links TRBV6-5 to TRBJ2-2; D not certain. The CDR3 has 12 amino acids. CDR1 and CDR2 from the germline V gene are MNHEY and SVGAGI. V lost 7 bases and J lost 1, with 4 bases in between.

The rearrangement links TRBV6-5 to TRBJ2-7; D is unresolved. CDR1 and CDR2 from the germline V gene are MNHEY and SVGAGI. The V gene lost 6 bases and the J gene lost 0 bases, with 12 bases spanning the gap. The CDR3 has 14 amino acids. CDR3 in amino acids: CASRSGPPSYEQYF. The CDR3 bases are TGTGCCAGCAGGTCCGGGCCGCCCTCCTACGAGCAGTACTTC.

The chain employs TRBV6-2 or TRBV6-3 and TRBJ1-2, with D maybe TRBD1 (5 bases). Germline V gene lookup returns CDR1 MNHEY and CDR2 SVGEGT. V lost 2 bases to trimming and J lost 8 bases, with 21 bases between them. The CDR3 sequence is 16 residues long. The chain's CDR3 is CASSYERGIGAYGYTF. The CDR3 DNA follows: TGTGCCAGCAGTTACGAACGGGGGATAGGGGCTTACGGCTACACCTTC.

V is TRBV5-4 and J is TRBJ2-7; no reliable D call. The CDR3 extends over 12 amino acids. V was clipped by 1 base and J by 1 base, with 3 bases between them. Germline V gene sequence: CDR1 SGHNT, CDR2 YYREEE (reference sequence). CDR3 sequence: CASSLHSYEQYF. The CDR3 DNA reads as TGTGCCAGCAGCTTGCATTCCTACGAGCAGTACTTC.

V is TRBV19 and J is TRBJ2-7, with D perhaps TRBD1 (5 bases). Trimming shortened V by 4 bases and J by 7 bases, and 11 bases separated the two germline ends. This CDR3 comprises 12 residues. Germline CDR1 LNHDA, CDR2 SQIVND (reference sequence). The CDR3, as DNA: TGTGCCAGTAGTAGCAGGGCTCGGGAGCAGTACTTC. Translated: CASSSRAREQYF. Full variable domain (outside the CDR3, taken from reference TRBV19 and TRBJ2-7): DGGITQSPKYLFRKEGQNVTLSCEQNLNHDAMYWYRQDPGQGLRLIYYSQIVNDFQKGDIAEGYSVSREKKESFPLTVTSAQKNPTAFYLCASSSRAREQYFGPGTRLTVT.

This clone was seen once. The V gene is TRBV7-8, the J gene TRBJ2-1; possible D gene TRBD1, 6 bases. V gave up 6 bases and J gave up 14 bases, with 14 bases separating them. CDR3 length: 11 residues. CDR1 is SGHVS and CDR2 is FQNEAQ in the germline V gene. Here the CDR3 reads CASRRDRQEFF. CDR3 bases: TGTGCCAGCAGACGAGACCGACAGGAGTTCTTC.

The V and J genes are TRBV4-3 and TRBJ2-1; maybe TRBD1 (8 bases). Per germline, CDR1 LGHNA and CDR2 YSLEER. The CDR3 contains 14 residues. The V end lost 4 bases, the J end lost 8 bases, and 15 bases lay between the germline ends. DNA of the CDR3: TGCGCCAGCAGCCTTCACAGGGGGGGGGATGAGCAGTTCTTC. It yields the protein CASSLHRGGDEQFF.

V usage is TRBV10-3 and J usage is TRBJ1-3; a possible D gene is TRBD1 (6 bases). CDR3 size: 18 residues. The ends were cut back, 10 bases at V and 2 bases at J, with 27 bases in the middle. Germline loops: CDR1 ENHRY, CDR2 SYGVKD. CDR3 sequence reads: CATARDLGGEYAGNTIYF. In nucleotides, the CDR3 is TGTGCCACCGCCCGGGACTTAGGGGGGGAGTACGCTGGAAACACCATATATTTT.

The genes are TRBV5-3 and TRBJ1-6; no firm D call. TRBV5-3 falls under the ORF class, with uncertain function. The V end was cut by 3 bases, the J end by 7 bases, with 5 bases between. The CDR3 extends over 12 amino acids. The CDR3 bases are TGTGCCAGAAGCTCGATAAATTCACCCCTCCACTTT. This codes for CARSSINSPLHF.

The chain joins TRBV4-2 to TRBJ2-7, with D perhaps given as TRBD1 or TRBD2 (5 bases each). CDR3 length: 15 amino acids. Germline-derived CDR1 and CDR2 are LGHNA and YNFKEQ. Trimming removed 1 base at V and 0 bases at J, with 10 bases between. CDR3 sequence (DNA): TGTGCCAGCAGCCAAGGGGGACGTGGCTCCTACGAGCAGTACTTC. Translation gives CASSQGGRGSYEQYF.

CDR3 bases: TGTGCCAGCAGCTTTGTGGGGGGATTATTGGGTAACTCCTACGAGCAGTACTTC. Protein sequence: CASSFVGGLLGNSYEQYF. This rearrangement joins TRBV5-6 to TRBJ2-7; D is possibly TRBD2 (6 bases). This CDR3 has 18 residues. Deletions cut 2 bases from V and 0 bases from J, with 21 bases between. The germline gives CDR1 SGHDT, CDR2 YYEEEE.

Here the CDR3 reads CASSPGRPADEKLFF. The CDR3 DNA reads as TGCGCCAGCAGCCCCGGACGCCCAGCGGATGAAAAACTGTTTTTT. The genes are TRBV5-1 and TRBJ1-4; D is unresolved. The V and J ends lost 4 bases and 6 bases respectively, with 16 bases between them. CDR3 length: 15 amino acids. From germline, CDR1 is SGHRS and CDR2 YFSETQ.

The rearrangement uses TRBV11-2 and TRBJ2-5; possibly TRBD1 for D (5 bases). V lost 2 bases and J lost 7, with 8 bases in between. Germline lookup yields CDR1 SGHAT and CDR2 FQNNGV. CDR3 length: 12 residues. The CDR3 here is CASSLPRGTQYF. CDR3 nucleotide sequence: TGTGCCAGCAGCTTACCTAGGGGGACCCAGTACTTC.

This sequence joins TRBV19 and TRBJ2-3; 13 bases map to TRBD2. The CDR3 is 15 amino acids. The V segment lost 7 bases and the J segment 5 bases; nucleotides outside the gene matches: 6. Per the germline V gene, CDR1 is LNHDA and CDR2 is SQIVND (reference sequence). The CDR3 here is CASTQGLAGRDTQYF. The CDR3 DNA sequence: TGTGCCAGTACGCAGGGACTAGCGGGGAGAGATACGCAGTATTTT.

The J gene is TRBJ1-2, the V gene TRBV7-2; 7 nucleotides align to TRBD1. The CDR3 runs 16 residues. Per the germline V gene, CDR1 is SGHTA and CDR2 is FQGNSA. V gave up 5 bases and J gave up 8 bases; unmatched junction bases: 17. The CDR3 DNA reads TGTGCCAGCAGCCCCTCCAACAGGGGATCCTCCTACGGCTACACCTTC. It translates to CASSPSNRGSSYGYTF.

The gene calls are TRBV7-9 and TRBJ2-1; no clear D. The CDR3 is made up of 14 amino acids. CDR1 and CDR2 (germline): SEHNR, FQNEAQ (reference sequence). V was shortened by 11 bases and J by 1 base, with 15 bases between the two germline ends. The chain's CDR3 is CAGADFVSYNEQFF. CDR3 coding DNA: TGTGCCGGAGCTGACTTCGTTTCCTACAATGAGCAGTTCTTC.

The chain links TRBV7-9 to TRBJ2-5, with unresolved D. Germline V gene data show CDR1 as SEHNR and CDR2 as FQNEAQ (reference sequence). The length of the CDR3 is 15 residues. The V end lost 2 bases, the J end lost 1 base, and 11 bases lay between the germline ends. CDR3 region: CASSLNSGFQETQYF. The CDR3 region has the DNA TGTGCCAGCAGCTTAAATAGTGGGTTCCAAGAGACCCAGTACTTC.